These 26 T cell receptor beta chains share one sample of origin, sequenced in a study of blood T cell repertoires in COVID-19 (dated by TCRdb to 2018 to 2020). Receptor amplification or capture employed the immunoSEQ multiplex PCR assay. What TCRdb holds here is the immuneACCESS table cut down to in-frame rearrangements. Part of the clones is not present; checked against another copy, under half of the missing clones reflect an unresolved V gene, and the others are unexplained. For this sample the table gives about 140,000 clones, of which about four fifths were detected only once. The top ten hold 4% of the sample. Sample: peripheral blood. These receptor sequences come from a woman aged 55-75 years with acute or convalescent COVID-19.

The genes are TRBV2 and TRBJ2-3, with D possibly matching TRBD1 (6 bases). The CDR3 totals 14 residues. V lost 4 bases, J lost 6 bases, and 14 bases lay in between. CDR1 is SNHLY, CDR2 FYNNEI, per germline. CDR3 amino acids: CASSGRGRSDTQYF. The DNA of the CDR3 is TGTGCCAGCAGTGGCAGGGGCCGTAGCGATACGCAGTATTTT.

The chain has TRBV4-1 and TRBJ2-3; 10 positions match TRBD2. Unmatched junction bases numbered 14, after V lost 0 bases and J lost 8 bases. Germline V CDR1 and CDR2: MGHRA, YSYEKL. The CDR3 covers 18 residues. CDR3 region: CASSQEGSRAGGQGTQYF. CDR3 DNA sequence: TGCGCCAGCAGCCAAGAGGGGTCGCGAGCGGGAGGGCAGGGTACGCAGTATTTT.

The rearrangement joins TRBV7-2 to TRBJ2-1; D is undetermined. Per germline, CDR1 SGHTA and CDR2 FQGNSA. CDR3 length equals 15 residues. V was shortened by 3 bases and J by 6 bases, with 15 bases between the two germline ends. The chain's CDR3 is CASSFSRIRSNEQFF. The CDR3 DNA is TGTGCCAGCAGCTTCTCGCGGATCAGATCCAATGAGCAGTTCTTC.

The rearrangement links TRBV6-1 to TRBJ2-4, with a weak D call TRBD1 (6 bases). Trimming shortened V by 0 bases and J by 3 bases, and 6 bases separated the two germline ends. Germline V gene data show CDR1 as MNHNS and CDR2 as SASEGT. The CDR3 is 14 amino acids. The CDR3: CASSEAGGKNIQYF. The CDR3 nucleotides are TGTGCCAGCAGTGAAGCAGGGGGCAAAAACATTCAGTACTTC.

The V call is TRBV27, the J call TRBJ2-5, with D possibly being TRBD2 (6 bases). In germline, CDR1 is MNHEY, CDR2 SMNVEV (reference sequence). Trimming stripped 5 bases from V and 0 bases from J, with 10 bases between. CDR3 length: 14 residues. CDR3 coding DNA: TGTGCCAGCAGTACCCGGGACTACCAAGAGACCCAGTACTTC. Translated: CASSTRDYQETQYF.

This sequence joins TRBV30 and TRBJ2-7; TRBD2 matches 12 bases. The CDR3 is 14 amino acids. Losses at the gene ends were 2 bases for V and 5 bases for J; bases not matched to a gene: 4. The germline CDR1 and CDR2 sequences are GTSNPN and SVGIG (reference sequence). The CDR3, as DNA: TGTGCCTGGAGTCCCGCTAGCGGGAGGGACGAGCAGTACTTC. It translates to CAWSPASGRDEQYF.

The V and J genes are TRBV18 and TRBJ2-5, with D perhaps TRBD2 (5 bases). V dropped 2 bases and J dropped 3 bases, with 7 bases sitting between them. The V gene's germline CDR1 is KGHSH and CDR2 LQKENI. CDR3 length: 13 amino acids. CDR3 nucleotide sequence: TGTGCCAGCTCACCAAACGGGAAAGAGACCCAGTACTTC. This gives the protein CASSPNGKETQYF.

V gene TRBV10-3 combines with J gene TRBJ2-7; 14 nucleotides match TRBD2. From germline, CDR1 is ENHRY and CDR2 SYGVKD. The length of the CDR3 is 15 residues. V was pared by 4 bases and J by 4 bases, with 3 bases of the junction left unmatched. CDR3 protein: CAISGGTSGSYEQYF. The CDR3 bases are TGTGCCATCAGTGGGGGGACTAGCGGGAGTTACGAGCAGTACTTC.

This clone was counted once. The chain joins TRBV5-1 to TRBJ2-5, with D possibly matching TRBD2 (6 bases). The germline V gene has CDR1 SGHRS and CDR2 YFSETQ. V dropped 0 bases and J dropped 4 bases, with 7 bases sitting between them. The CDR3 loop spans 13 amino acids. The CDR3 bases are TGCGCCAGCAGCTTGGAAGCGGGAGAGACCCAGTACTTC. Residues: CASSLEAGETQYF.

The V call is TRBV11-3, the J call TRBJ2-7; 8 nucleotides match TRBD2. The CDR3 consists of 14 residues. J lost 4 bases, V lost 3 bases, and 5 bases had no gene match. Germline CDR1 reads SGHNT; CDR2 reads YENEEA. The CDR3 spells CASSFSGREYEQYF. Here the CDR3 DNA reads TGTGCCAGCAGCTTTTCCGGGAGGGAATACGAGCAGTACTTC.

This rearrangement joins TRBV11-1 to TRBJ2-5, with D maybe TRBD1 (6 bases). V lost 5 bases and J 6 bases, leaving 16 bases between the germline ends. CDR1 and CDR2 from the germline V gene are SGHAT and FQDESV (reference sequence). This CDR3 comprises 14 residues. The CDR3 is CASSPLTGRQTQYF. CDR3 bases: TGTGCCAGCAGCCCCTTAACAGGGCGCCAGACCCAGTACTTC.

This clone was counted only a few times. The J gene is TRBJ2-3, the V gene TRBV5-5; D unclear. Trimming took off 4 bases at V and 0 bases at J, with 9 bases between the two ends. CDR1 and CDR2 from the germline V gene are SGHKS and YYEKEE (reference sequence). The CDR3 totals 14 residues. The CDR3 DNA follows: TGTGCCAGCAGCGTCCTCCCTAGCACAGATACGCAGTATTTT. It is translated as CASSVLPSTDTQYF. Full variable domain (missing parts from reference TRBV5-5 and TRBJ2-3): DAGVTQSPTHLIKTRGQQVTLRCSPISGHKSVSWYQQVLGQGPQFIFQYYEKEERGRGNFPDRFSARQFPNYSSELNVNALLLGDSALYLCASSVLPSTDTQYFGPGTRLTVL.

The chain combines TRBV5-1 with TRBJ1-1, with unresolved D. CDR1 and CDR2 (germline): SGHRS, YFSETQ. There are 14 residues in the CDR3. The V end was cut by 2 bases, the J end by 4 bases, with 12 bases between. The CDR3 nucleotides read TGCGCCAGCAGCTTATGGGGAAGCGGCACTGAAGCTTTCTTT. It yields the protein CASSLWGSGTEAFF.

The rearrangement uses TRBV3-1 (or the pseudogene TRBV3-2) and TRBJ1-3; D is possibly TRBD1 (5 bases). Germline assignment: CDR1 LGHDT and CDR2 YNNKEL (reference sequence). Trimming removed 5 bases at V and 9 bases at J, with 11 bases between. This CDR3 is built from 12 residues. The CDR3 sequence is CASSETRGTIYF. DNA of the CDR3: TGTGCCAGCAGCGAGACAAGGGGCACCATATATTTT.

This chain links TRBV10-3 with TRBJ2-2; 11 nucleotides line up with TRBD2. Germline loops: CDR1 ENHRY, CDR2 SYGVKD. The CDR3 contains 18 residues. The V gene end was trimmed by 11 bases and the J gene end by 6 bases; junction bases not matched to a gene: 20. CDR3 in DNA: TGTGCCGCTAGGGGGGAACCACTAGCGGGAGACTCGGCCGGGGAGCTGTTTTTT. Translated, it gives CAARGEPLAGDSAGELFF.

Only one count was recorded for this clone. V and J are TRBV24-1 and TRBJ2-1, with D possibly being TRBD2 (5 bases). V lost 7 bases and J 0 bases, leaving 12 bases between the germline ends. The CDR3 loop spans 15 amino acids. CDR1 KGHDR and CDR2 SFDVKD come from the germline V gene. CDR3 sequence reads: CATSLDSSSYNEQFF. CDR3 DNA sequence: TGTGCCACCAGCCTGGACTCGAGCTCCTACAATGAGCAGTTCTTC.

The rearrangement links TRBV7-9 to TRBJ2-1; 9 bases line up with TRBD2. This CDR3 is 16 amino acids long. With 3 bases clipped from V and 6 bases from J, the junction kept 9 bases outside the gene matches. Germline CDR1 is SEHNR and CDR2 is FQNEAQ (reference sequence). The CDR3 sequence is CASSLGKASGTNEQFF. The CDR3 coding sequence is TGTGCCAGCAGCTTGGGCAAGGCTAGCGGGACCAATGAGCAGTTCTTC.

This clone has only one observation. The chain is built from TRBV19 and TRBJ1-1; 7 bases agree with TRBD1. Losses at the gene ends were 6 bases for V and 0 bases for J; bases not matched to a gene: 4. The CDR3 consists of 14 residues. Germline-derived CDR1 and CDR2 are LNHDA and SQIVND (reference sequence). Here the CDR3 DNA reads TGTGCCAGTAGCCAGACAGGGATGAACACTGAAGCTTTCTTT. Protein: CASSQTGMNTEAFF.

This clone appeared a single time. This chain links TRBV5-5 with TRBJ2-2, with 8 bases identical to TRBD2. After removal of 5 bases from V and 1 base from J, the junction contained 7 bases not matched to a gene. CDR3 length: 16 residues. In germline, CDR1 is SGHKS, CDR2 YYEKEE (reference sequence). DNA of the CDR3: TGTGCCAGCAGTCCAACTAGCGGCCTGAACACCGGGGAGCTGTTTTTT. Protein sequence: CASSPTSGLNTGELFF.

The DNA of the CDR3 is TGCAGCGATAGTAGAGGGATTGAGCAGTTCTTC. Its protein is CSDSRGIEQFF. The V and J genes are TRBV20-1 and TRBJ2-1; TRBD2 is a possible D gene (5 bases). The CDR3 loop spans 11 amino acids. Germline CDR1 is DFQATT and CDR2 is SNEGSKA (reference sequence).

The CDR3 DNA reads as TGTGCCAGCAGAACCACCGACCCAGGGATCAATGAGCAGTTCTTC. This sequence encodes CASRTTDPGINEQFF. This chain uses TRBV27 with TRBJ2-1; D might be TRBD1 (5 bases). CDR3 length: 15 amino acids. V was cut by 6 bases and J by 6 bases, with 18 bases left in between. CDR1 is MNHEY and CDR2 is SMNVEV in the germline V gene (reference sequence).

This rearrangement joins TRBV6-5 to TRBJ2-5; D gene ambiguous. Per the germline V gene, CDR1 is MNHEY and CDR2 is SVGAGI. The CDR3 consists of 12 residues. V lost 6 bases and J lost 4, with 9 bases in between. CDR3 coding DNA: TGTGCCAGCAGCTTACTGTCAGAGACCCAGTACTTC. This encodes CASSLLSETQYF.

The chain employs TRBV24-1 and TRBJ2-3; 8 bases align to TRBD2. The trim removed 4 bases at V and 2 bases at J, leaving 10 bases unmatched. Germline lookup yields CDR1 KGHDR and CDR2 SFDVKD. There are 17 residues in the CDR3. The CDR3 DNA sequence: TGTGCCACCAGTGACGGGCGGGGGGTCCCCCACACAGATACGCAGTATTTT. Amino acids: CATSDGRGVPHTDTQYF.

The J gene is TRBJ1-5, the V gene TRBV19; D not certain. The CDR3 loop spans 17 amino acids. Trimming cost V 3 bases and J 0 bases, with 15 bases left between them. CDR1 and CDR2 (germline): LNHDA, SQIVND (reference sequence). The CDR3 sequence: CASSIPQWRHSNQPQHF. The CDR3 bases are TGTGCCAGTAGTATCCCTCAGTGGAGGCATAGCAATCAGCCCCAGCATTTT.

This chain links TRBV29-1 with TRBJ1-2; D ambiguous. This CDR3 has 12 residues. Trimming removed 6 bases at V and 8 bases at J, with 16 bases between. Per the germline V gene, CDR1 is SQVTM and CDR2 is ANQGSEA. CDR3 DNA sequence: TGCAGCGTGGGAGCCTCGGCGGGGGGCTACACCTTC. This gives the protein CSVGASAGGYTF.

The chain employs TRBV10-3 and TRBJ2-7, with 8 bases fitting TRBD2. The CDR3 runs to 13 residues. CDR1 and CDR2 from the germline V gene are ENHRY and SYGVKD. V lost 10 bases and J lost 6; bases outside the gene matches: 11. The CDR3 DNA is TGTGCCACCGGGGGGGGCGAACCTTCCGAGCAGTACTTC. It codes for CATGGGEPSEQYF.